Only a few counts were recorded for the clone carrying this T cell receptor (beta chain). In the original workflow: For nucleated cells, counts were estimated from reference gene primer amplification. The assay was immunoSEQ multiplex PCR, and TCRdb's table has in-frame clones only and misses some. D and trimming were read from the DNA, whereas the V and J calls and clone size are those reported in that table. This sample has tens of thousands of clones; roughly nine tenths occur once, and the top ten carry roughly 5.7%. These data originate in a study of blood T cell repertoires in COVID-19. Overall study: Spain, Italy and the United States supplied samples that represented acute and convalescent COVID-19.

V was shortened by 1 base and J by 2 bases, with 17 bases between the two germline ends. The CDR3 runs 17 residues. Looked up from germline, CDR1 is SGHAT and CDR2 is FQNNGV. The V gene is TRBV11-2, the J gene TRBJ1-2; D remains unclear. The sequence derives from a man between 60 and 75 years old with acute or convalescent COVID-19. The sample taken for sequencing was peripheral blood. The CDR3 DNA reads as TGTGCCAGCAGCTTAGTCCCCGTCAGTGTGTCAAACTATGGCTACACCTTC. It is translated as CASSLVPVSVSNYGYTF.